This T cell receptor beta chain was observed in a study of blood T cell repertoires in COVID-19. As processed by the authors: Researchers report that nucleated cell counts were estimated from reference gene primer amplification. The assay was immunoSEQ multiplex PCR, and TCRdb's table has in-frame clones only and misses some. The DNA gave D and trimming, while V, J and clone size come from that table. The table has 150,000 to 200,000 clones, 75% to 85% seen once; the top ten hold more than 10%. The ends were cut back, 5 bases at V and 10 bases at J, with 15 bases in the middle. Germline V gene lookup returns CDR1 MNHEY and CDR2 SMNVEV (reference sequence). This CDR3 region has 14 residues.

Source material: peripheral blood. The chain links TRBV27 to TRBJ1-6; weak D call: TRBD1 (6 bases). This receptor was obtained from a woman older than 75 with COVID-19, enrolled during active disease. CDR3 bases: TGTGCCAGCAGTCCCCGGACAGTGGGCTCACCCCTCCACTTT. Its protein product is CASSPRTVGSPLHF.